The present T cell receptor beta chain was sequenced within a study of human T cells and chemical hapten exposure. In the study overall: DPC 0.01% went on the upper back by patch test, with reading at 6 days.

For this clonotype: Its antigen is unidentified.

The time point: patch test 3, about 24 weeks after DPC sensitization. Treatment meaning: therapeutic diphenylcyclopropenone sensitization with weekly scalp DPC. The library labeled individual cDNA molecules by adding unique molecular identifiers to them. TCRdb analysed the RACE reads with MiXCR anew, one entry per CDR3 protein. The sample lists about 190,000 distinct CDR3 sequences, approximately 26% occurring once. The junction had 5 bases not matched to a gene; V was cut back by 0 bases and J by 3 bases. Germline V lookup: CDR1 DFQATT, CDR2 SNEGSKA (reference sequence). The CDR3 has 15 amino acids. Overall study results and limits: Once DPC sensitization occurred, TCRs above 1 in 1000 frequency showed no change.

The V and J genes are TRBV20-1 and TRBJ2-1; the match to TRBD2 covers 7 bases. The source material was whole blood, sampled in connection with sensitization to the hapten diphenylcyclopropenone (DPC). This sequence was found in a woman between 40 and 50 years old with alopecia areata. Some clones in this sample may be carry-over from other donors' samples. The CDR3 DNA reads TGCAGTGCTAGAGAGGCGGGAGAAGTCTACAATGAGCAGTTCTTC. As protein: CSAREAGEVYNEQFF.